This T cell receptor beta chain was observed in a study of blood T cell repertoires in COVID-19. On the study more broadly: T cells, B-cell-depleted T cells, or PBMCs provided the cDNA or gDNA that served as material.

The V and J ends lost 4 bases and 8 bases, in that order; junction bases with no gene match: 14. The germline CDR1 and CDR2 sequences are LNHDA and SQIVND (reference sequence). This CDR3 comprises 17 residues. In the original workflow: Nucleated cell counts were estimated from reference gene primer amplification. TCRdb's table, derived via immunoSEQ multiplex PCR, lists solely in-frame clones and lacks some. The V and J calls and clone size were taken over from that table, and D and trimming were inferred from the DNA. The sample has fewer than 400,000 clones, 85% to 90% seen once. Seattle's cohort entered during active infection and was followed longitudinally.

Sequencing was performed on peripheral blood. This clonotype was obtained from a woman between 25 and 40 years old with COVID-19, enrolled during active disease. The rearrangement uses TRBV19 and TRBJ1-4; 9 bases match TRBD1. The CDR3 DNA is TGTGCCAGTAGTAGGGGGACAGGGCCCTTGGAGGAAGAAAAACTGTTTTTT. This codes for CASSRGTGPLEEEKLFF.